Listed below are T cell receptor beta chains from one sample, sequenced in a study of early T cells in non-severe SARS-CoV-2 infection. One entry per CDR3 protein results from TCRdb running MiXCR on the 5' RACE reads. The repertoire consists of 30,000 to 35,000 distinct CDR3 sequences, with under 7.5% occurring once and the leading ten covering 2.7%. Sequencing was done on a sample of whole blood. These receptors were collected from an adult who was a healthcare worker with PCR-confirmed SARS-CoV-2 infection or an uninfected control (not recorded which). CDR3s include the opening cysteine and the closing phenylalanine or tryptophan. Each record gives: CDR3 length, D gene, V gene, J gene, clone size, CDR3 DNA, CDR3 protein. D genes are given only for firm matches. Size is omitted from some rows. Given values are once, few, many or a class for expanded clones.

CDR3 length: 11; D gene: NA; V gene: TRBV29-1; J gene: TRBJ2-3; clone size: many; CDR3 DNA: TGCAGCGTTGAGGATGAGGGGTCGCAGTATTTT; CDR3 protein: CSVEDEGSQYF
CDR3 length: 15; D gene: NA; V gene: TRBV29-1; J gene: TRBJ1-1; clone size: many; CDR3 DNA: TGCAGCGCCTTGAGGGGGGCTGGGGTGCACACTGAAGCTTTCTTT; CDR3 protein: CSALRGAGVHTEAFF
CDR3 length: 17; D gene: TRBD2; V gene: TRBV28; J gene: TRBJ2-1; clone size: many; CDR3 DNA: TGTGCCAGCAGTTCCCCACTAGCGGGCCTGGGGGGTAATGAGCAGTTCTTC; CDR3 protein: CASSSPLAGLGGNEQFF
CDR3 length: 17; D gene: NA; V gene: TRBV4-3; J gene: TRBJ2-2; clone size: many; CDR3 DNA: TGCGCCAGCAGCCAATCCCTGGGCCCGGCCCGCACCGGGGAGCTGTTTTTT; CDR3 protein: CASSQSLGPARTGELFF
CDR3 length: 13; D gene: NA; V gene: TRBV18; J gene: TRBJ2-1; clone size: NA; CDR3 DNA: TGTGCCAGCTCACCACGAGGGTACAATGAGCAGTTCTTC; CDR3 protein: CASSPRGYNEQFF
CDR3 length: 14; D gene: TRBD2; V gene: TRBV24-1; J gene: TRBJ2-1; clone size: many; CDR3 DNA: TGTGCCACCAGCCCCGCTAGCGGGAGGGATGAGCAGTTCTTC; CDR3 protein: CATSPASGRDEQFF
CDR3 length: 14; D gene: NA; V gene: TRBV5-6; J gene: TRBJ2-5; clone size: many; CDR3 DNA: TGTGCCAGCAGCTTGGCGGCGGCGCAAGAGACCCAGTACTTC; CDR3 protein: CASSLAAAQETQYF
CDR3 length: 16; D gene: TRBD1; V gene: TRBV10-3; J gene: TRBJ1-6; clone size: once; CDR3 DNA: TGTGCCATCAGTGAGTCGACAGGGTCGGTGAGATCACCCCTCCACTTT; CDR3 protein: CAISESTGSVRSPLHF
CDR3 length: 15; D gene: NA; V gene: TRBV12-3/TRBV12-4; J gene: TRBJ2-2; clone size: NA; CDR3 DNA: TGTGCCAGCAGCCGGCCGGGACAAACGGCCGGGGAGCTGTTTTTT; CDR3 protein: CASSRPGQTAGELFF
CDR3 length: 15; D gene: NA; V gene: TRBV5-1; J gene: TRBJ2-3; clone size: NA; CDR3 DNA: TGCGCCAGCAGCTTGGAGGGGGGGCGCACAGATACGCAGTATTTT; CDR3 protein: CASSLEGGRTDTQYF
CDR3 length: 16; D gene: NA; V gene: TRBV20-1; J gene: TRBJ2-4; clone size: many; CDR3 DNA: TGCAGTGCTAGAGATTGGGGATCCCGAGCCAAAAACATTCAGTACTTC; CDR3 protein: CSARDWGSRAKNIQYF
CDR3 length: 15; D gene: NA; V gene: TRBV28; J gene: TRBJ2-7; clone size: many; CDR3 DNA: TGTGCCAGCACCCTTATGAGACAGGGAGGTTACGAGCAGTACTTC; CDR3 protein: CASTLMRQGGYEQYF
CDR3 length: 17; D gene: TRBD2; V gene: TRBV12-5; J gene: TRBJ2-1; clone size: many; CDR3 DNA: TGTGCTAGTGGTTTGGCCCTAGCGGGGGCCTCCTACAATGAGCAGTTCTTC; CDR3 protein: CASGLALAGASYNEQFF
CDR3 length: 13; D gene: NA; V gene: TRBV5-6; J gene: TRBJ1-1; clone size: many; CDR3 DNA: TGTGCCAGCAGCCACTTACAAGAAACTGAAGCTTTCTTT; CDR3 protein: CASSHLQETEAFF
CDR3 length: 14; D gene: NA; V gene: TRBV29-1; J gene: TRBJ2-1; clone size: NA; CDR3 DNA: TGCAGCTCGAGGGCGGGTGACTCAATTAATGAGCAGTTCTTC; CDR3 protein: CSSRAGDSINEQFF
CDR3 length: 12; D gene: NA; V gene: TRBV29-1; J gene: TRBJ2-1; clone size: many; CDR3 DNA: TGCAGCGTTGTTTTTTCCTACAATGAGCAGTTCTTC; CDR3 protein: CSVVFSYNEQFF
CDR3 length: 17; D gene: NA; V gene: TRBV5-1; J gene: TRBJ2-1; clone size: NA; CDR3 DNA: TGCGCCAGCAGCCCTAGGGTACCGTTTAGCTCCTACAATGAGCAGTTCTTC; CDR3 protein: CASSPRVPFSSYNEQFF
CDR3 length: 18; D gene: TRBD2; V gene: TRBV18; J gene: TRBJ2-1; clone size: many; CDR3 DNA: TGTGCCAGCTCCCCGAACCCTAGCGGGAGGGCAGATGCGGATGAGCAGTTCTTC; CDR3 protein: CASSPNPSGRADADEQFF
CDR3 length: 14; D gene: TRBD2; V gene: TRBV20-1; J gene: TRBJ2-7; clone size: NA; CDR3 DNA: TGCAGTGCTAGAACAGCGGGAGGGCTGTACGAGCAGTACTTC; CDR3 protein: CSARTAGGLYEQYF
CDR3 length: 14; D gene: TRBD2; V gene: TRBV7-2; J gene: TRBJ2-7; clone size: many; CDR3 DNA: TGTGCCAGCAGCTTAGTGGCGGGAGAATACGAGCAGTACTTC; CDR3 protein: CASSLVAGEYEQYF
CDR3 length: 12; D gene: NA; V gene: TRBV12-3/TRBV12-4; J gene: TRBJ1-1; clone size: many; CDR3 DNA: TGTGCCAGCAGTCTCGTATCCACTGAAGCTTTCTTT; CDR3 protein: CASSLVSTEAFF
CDR3 length: 11; D gene: NA; V gene: TRBV28; J gene: TRBJ1-1; clone size: many; CDR3 DNA: TGTGCCAGCAACGGGAACACTGAAGCTTTCTTT; CDR3 protein: CASNGNTEAFF
CDR3 length: 15; D gene: NA; V gene: TRBV20-1; J gene: TRBJ2-3; clone size: many; CDR3 DNA: TGCAGTGCTCGACGCCCGGGGTCCCCGGTAGATACGCAGTATTTT; CDR3 protein: CSARRPGSPVDTQYF
CDR3 length: 16; D gene: NA; V gene: TRBV2; J gene: TRBJ2-3; clone size: NA; CDR3 DNA: TGTGCCAGCAGTGAAACGCGAGCGTGGGAAACAGATACGCAGTATTTT; CDR3 protein: CASSETRAWETDTQYF
CDR3 length: 15; D gene: NA; V gene: TRBV6-1; J gene: TRBJ2-3; clone size: many; CDR3 DNA: TGTGCCAGCCGCCCCCCACTATATGACGCAGATACGCAGTATTTT; CDR3 protein: CASRPPLYDADTQYF
CDR3 length: 14; D gene: NA; V gene: TRBV20-1; J gene: TRBJ1-5; clone size: many; CDR3 DNA: TGCAGTGCTGCCCCCAGTGCCCCAAATCAGCCCCAGCATTTT; CDR3 protein: CSAAPSAPNQPQHF
CDR3 length: 15; D gene: TRBD2; V gene: TRBV20-1; J gene: TRBJ2-3; clone size: many; CDR3 DNA: TGCAGTGCTCAATCTGGGACTAGCGGCACAGATACGCAGTATTTT; CDR3 protein: CSAQSGTSGTDTQYF
CDR3 length: 13; D gene: NA; V gene: TRBV27; J gene: TRBJ1-2; clone size: many; CDR3 DNA: TGTGCCAGCAGTTTGCCGGGGAGGGGTGGCTACACCTTC; CDR3 protein: CASSLPGRGGYTF
CDR3 length: 14; D gene: TRBD2; V gene: TRBV11-3; J gene: TRBJ2-3; clone size: many; CDR3 DNA: TGTGCCAGCAGCTCCGGACTAGCGGGAGATACGCAGTATTTT; CDR3 protein: CASSSGLAGDTQYF
CDR3 length: 14; D gene: NA; V gene: TRBV11-2; J gene: TRBJ2-5; clone size: many; CDR3 DNA: TGTGCCAGCAGCCTGGACCCAGGGAGGGAGACCCAGTACTTC; CDR3 protein: CASSLDPGRETQYF
CDR3 length: 14; D gene: NA; V gene: TRBV20-1; J gene: TRBJ1-3; clone size: many; CDR3 DNA: TGCAGTGCTAGCCCTTCTTACCCCGGAAACACCATATATTTT; CDR3 protein: CSASPSYPGNTIYF
CDR3 length: 16; D gene: TRBD2; V gene: TRBV4-2; J gene: TRBJ2-7; clone size: many; CDR3 DNA: TGTGCCAGCAGCCAGGAAGACGGACTAGCGAAATACGAGCAGTACTTC; CDR3 protein: CASSQEDGLAKYEQYF
CDR3 length: 12; D gene: NA; V gene: TRBV6-5; J gene: TRBJ2-1; clone size: many; CDR3 DNA: TGTGCCAGCAGTTACAACTCCAATGAGCAGTTCTTC; CDR3 protein: CASSYNSNEQFF
CDR3 length: 13; D gene: NA; V gene: TRBV7-2; J gene: TRBJ2-3; clone size: few; CDR3 DNA: TGTGCCAGCAGCTCATTAAACACAGATACGCAGTATTTT; CDR3 protein: CASSSLNTDTQYF
CDR3 length: 16; D gene: TRBD2; V gene: TRBV5-1; J gene: TRBJ2-3; clone size: few; CDR3 DNA: TGCGCCAGCAGCTTGGAGCCTAGCGGGAGTACAGATACGCAGTATTTT; CDR3 protein: CASSLEPSGSTDTQYF
CDR3 length: 14; D gene: NA; V gene: TRBV7-6; J gene: TRBJ2-3; clone size: many; CDR3 DNA: TGTGCCAGCAGCCCCGGGACGTACACAGATACGCAGTATTTT; CDR3 protein: CASSPGTYTDTQYF
CDR3 length: 12; D gene: TRBD2; V gene: TRBV29-1; J gene: TRBJ2-3; clone size: many; CDR3 DNA: TGCAGCGTTGGGCGGGAGTCAGATACGCAGTATTTT; CDR3 protein: CSVGRESDTQYF
CDR3 length: 12; D gene: NA; V gene: TRBV12-5; J gene: TRBJ1-5; clone size: many; CDR3 DNA: TGTGCTAGTGGTTTGGGGGCCCAGCCCCAGCATTTT; CDR3 protein: CASGLGAQPQHF